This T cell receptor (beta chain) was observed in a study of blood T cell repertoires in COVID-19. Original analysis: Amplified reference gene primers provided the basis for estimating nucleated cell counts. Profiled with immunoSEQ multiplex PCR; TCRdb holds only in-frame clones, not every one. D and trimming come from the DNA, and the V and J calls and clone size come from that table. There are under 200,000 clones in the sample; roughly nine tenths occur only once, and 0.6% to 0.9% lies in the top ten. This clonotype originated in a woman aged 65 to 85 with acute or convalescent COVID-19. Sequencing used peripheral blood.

The CDR3 DNA is TGTGCCAGCTCACCCCTTTTGGGGGGGGTGGACTATGGCTACACCTTC. Residues: CASSPLLGGVDYGYTF. The chain uses TRBV18 and TRBJ1-2, with TRBD1 as a possible D gene (5 bases). CDR1 and CDR2 (germline): KGHSH, LQKENI. The V end lost 3 bases, the J end lost 3 bases, and 17 bases lay between the germline ends. This CDR3 has 16 residues.